The 29 T cell receptor beta chains given below trace back to one sample, sequenced in a study of cytomegalovirus exposure and HLA in healthy donors. The PCR employed 60 Vbeta primers together with 13 Jbeta primers. TCRdb keeps only in-frame clones here, not all; method: immunoSEQ multiplex PCR. The sample records 70,000 to 100,000 clones, approximately 80% being singletons. Sequencing used PBMCs. The receptors derive from a woman aged 50 to 60 in good health and CMV-seropositive.

The V call is TRBV2, the J call TRBJ1-1; weak D call: TRBD1 (5 bases). V lost 1 base and J lost 3, with 15 bases in between. The V gene's germline CDR1 is SNHLY and CDR2 FYNNEI. This CDR3 region has 16 residues. The chain's CDR3 is CASSEGRGWSDTEAFF. CDR3 nucleotides: TGTGCCAGCAGTGAAGGGAGGGGCTGGTCGGACACTGAAGCTTTCTTT.

V and J are TRBV25-1 and TRBJ2-3; perhaps TRBD2 as D (5 bases). Germline V gene data show CDR1 as MGHDK and CDR2 as SYGVNS. The CDR3 runs to 13 residues. Between the trimmed V and J ends, which lost 4 bases and 5 bases, there was a span of 10 bases. The CDR3 DNA reads as TGTGCCAGCAGTGGCGGGCGTATAGATACGCAGTATTTT. It encodes CASSGGRIDTQYF.

The chain employs TRBV7-2 and TRBJ1-6; D is unresolved. The germline CDR1 and CDR2 sequences are SGHTA and FQGNSA. V was cut by 5 bases and J by 7 bases, with 15 bases left in between. The CDR3 is 15 residues long. In DNA form, the CDR3 reads TGTGCCAGCAGCCCCCGGAGCCCTAGAAATTCACCCCTCCACTTT. Translation gives CASSPRSPRNSPLHF.

This sequence joins TRBV13 and TRBJ1-1, with a possible D match to TRBD1 (5 bases). CDR3 length: 15 residues. Trimming pared 2 bases from V and 5 bases from J, leaving 15 bases between. Per germline, CDR1 PRHDT and CDR2 FYEKMQ (reference sequence). The CDR3 protein is CASSLIAQGRTEAFF. The CDR3 DNA reads TGTGCCAGCAGCTTAATCGCGCAGGGCCGGACTGAAGCTTTCTTT. Filled out from reference TRBV13 and TRBJ1-1, the complete variable domain reads AAGVIQSPRHLIKEKRETATLKCYPIPRHDTVYWYQQGPGQDPQFLISFYEKMQSDKGSIPDRFSAQQFSDYHSELNMSSLELGDSALYFCASSLIAQGRTEAFFGQGTRLTVV.

This chain connects TRBV4-2 to TRBJ2-2, with 10 bases aligning to TRBD2. The J segment lost 4 bases and the V segment lost 1 base, leaving 9 bases of the junction unmatched. Germline lookup yields CDR1 LGHNA and CDR2 YNFKEQ. The CDR3 covers 18 residues. The CDR3 spells CASSQGLAGELGTGELFF. As DNA, the CDR3 is TGTGCCAGCAGCCAAGGGCTAGCGGGAGAACTGGGCACCGGGGAGCTGTTTTTT.

This rearrangement joins TRBV7-9 to TRBJ2-1; the D gene is possibly TRBD2 (5 bases). Trimming stripped 6 bases from V and 10 bases from J, with 13 bases between. Germline V gene sequence: CDR1 SEHNR, CDR2 FQNEAQ (reference sequence). The CDR3 contains 12 residues. CDR3 region: CASRLGPGEQFF. In nucleotides, the CDR3 is TGTGCCAGCAGATTGGGTCCGGGAGAGCAGTTCTTC.

This CDR3 is CATADRNYGYTF. As DNA, the CDR3 is TGTGCCACCGCGGACAGAAACTATGGCTACACCTTC. The rearrangement uses TRBV6-6 and TRBJ1-2; D may be TRBD1 (6 bases). V was cut by 10 bases and J by 2 bases, with 11 bases left in between. The CDR3 consists of 12 residues. CDR1 and CDR2 from the germline V gene are MNHNY and SVGAGI (reference sequence).

The gene calls are TRBV9 and TRBJ1-4; 7 bases align to TRBD1. Per germline, CDR1 SGDLS and CDR2 YYNGEE. V was clipped by 6 bases and J by 5 bases; unmatched bases: 4. The CDR3 has 13 amino acids. The CDR3 loop is CASNGQDNEKLFF. The CDR3 nucleotides read TGTGCCAGCAACGGACAGGACAATGAAAAACTGTTTTTT.

This chain joins TRBV7-9 and TRBJ2-7; D is possibly TRBD1 (6 bases). The CDR3 has 15 residues. The ends were cut back, 4 bases at V and 3 bases at J, with 16 bases in the middle. Germline-derived CDR1 and CDR2 are SEHNR and FQNEAQ (reference sequence). CDR3 sequence (DNA): TGTGCCAGCAGCTCGCAGGGGCGCGATCTCTACGAGCAGTACTTC. Encoded protein: CASSSQGRDLYEQYF. Together with reference TRBV7-9 and TRBJ2-7, the CDR3 gives the full variable domain: DTGVSQNPRHKITKRGQNVTFRCDPISEHNRLYWYRQTLGQGPEFLTYFQNEAQLEKSRLLSDRFSAERPKGSFSTLEIQRTEQGDSAMYLCASSSQGRDLYEQYFGPGTRLTVT.

The chain recombines TRBV4-2 with TRBJ2-1; the D gene is possibly TRBD2 (5 bases). CDR1 and CDR2 from the germline V gene are LGHNA and YNFKEQ. This CDR3 comprises 15 residues. V was shortened by 1 base and J by 7 bases, with 14 bases between the two germline ends. CDR3 DNA sequence: TGTGCCAGCAGCCAAGGGGTGGACCCGGGGAATGAGCAGTTCTTC. This gives the protein CASSQGVDPGNEQFF.

The chain recombines TRBV5-1 with TRBJ2-7; D ambiguous. The germline V gene has CDR1 SGHRS and CDR2 YFSETQ. The CDR3 spans 15 residues. V lost 0 bases and J 2 bases, leaving 12 bases between the germline ends. CDR3 in DNA: TGCGCCAGCAGCTTGGGTAGCACAATTACCTACGAGCAGTACTTC. Translation: CASSLGSTITYEQYF.

V gene TRBV18 combines with J gene TRBJ1-6, with TRBD1 matching 9 bases. V was clipped by 5 bases and J by 9 bases; unmatched bases: 8. CDR3 length equals 15 residues. The germline gives CDR1 KGHSH, CDR2 LQKENI. This CDR3 is CASSGTGTGSSPLHF. CDR3 sequence (DNA): TGTGCCAGCTCAGGCACCGGGACAGGGTCTTCACCCCTCCACTTT.

The chain joins TRBV12-5 to TRBJ1-1; 7 bases agree with TRBD1. Germline-derived CDR1 and CDR2 are LGHNT and FRNRAP. This CDR3 is 14 amino acids long. V shed 7 bases and J 1 base; nucleotides not matched to a gene: 6. CDR3 residues: CASDRDSWNTEAFF. The CDR3 DNA reads TGTGCTAGTGATCGGGACAGTTGGAACACTGAAGCTTTCTTT.

The chain joins TRBV18 to TRBJ1-1; D ambiguous. V lost 6 bases and J 3 bases, leaving 11 bases between the germline ends. The CDR3 has 13 residues. The germline gives CDR1 KGHSH, CDR2 LQKENI. CDR3 coding DNA: TGTGCCAGCTCCCTCGACACAGACACTGAAGCTTTCTTT. Its protein product is CASSLDTDTEAFF.

This clone was found once. This sequence joins TRBV18 and TRBJ1-1, with D possibly TRBD1 on 6 matching bases. The V gene lost 3 bases and the J gene lost 5 bases, with 13 bases spanning the gap. Germline V gene sequence: CDR1 KGHSH, CDR2 LQKENI. The CDR3 sequence is 14 residues long. The CDR3 is CASSPVAGATEAFF. The CDR3 DNA is TGTGCCAGCTCACCCGTCGCAGGGGCGACTGAAGCTTTCTTT.

The rearrangement links TRBV11-3 to TRBJ2-1; 7 nucleotides line up with TRBD2. V trimming: 5 bases; J trimming: 3 bases; junction bases outside the gene matches: 7. Germline V gene data show CDR1 as SGHNT and CDR2 as YENEEA. This CDR3 region has 15 residues. This CDR3 is CASSGLGVVYNEQFF. The DNA for the CDR3 is TGTGCCAGCAGCGGACTAGGGGTGGTCTACAATGAGCAGTTCTTC.

The gene calls are TRBV28 and TRBJ1-3, with D maybe TRBD1 (6 bases). Per the germline V gene, CDR1 is MDHEN and CDR2 is SYDVKM. The CDR3 is 15 residues long. V was shortened by 3 bases and J by 3 bases, with 12 bases between the two germline ends. For the CDR3, the DNA is TGTGCCAGCAGTTTCGGGGGGGCTTATGGAAACACCATATATTTT. Protein product: CASSFGGAYGNTIYF.

This clone has a single count. The V gene is TRBV5-1, the J gene TRBJ1-2, with D maybe TRBD1 (5 bases). V dropped 5 bases and J dropped 8 bases, with 13 bases sitting between them. This CDR3 is built from 12 residues. CDR1 is SGHRS, CDR2 YFSETQ, per germline. The DNA of the CDR3 is TGCGCCAGCAGTTCCCAGGGTTCGGGCTACACCTTC. Residues: CASSSQGSGYTF. Based on the CDR3 plus reference TRBV5-1 and TRBJ1-2, the full variable domain is KAGVTQTPRYLIKTRGQQVTLSCSPISGHRSVSWYQQTPGQGLQFLFEYFSETQRNKGNFPGRFSGRQFSNSRSEMNVSTLELGDSALYLCASSSQGSGYTFGSGTRLTVV.

The gene calls are TRBV6-5 and TRBJ1-2, with a weak D call TRBD1 (6 bases). This CDR3 is built from 14 residues. With 6 bases removed from V and 6 bases from J, the gap between germline ends came to 17 bases. CDR1 and CDR2 from the germline V gene are MNHEY and SVGAGI. The CDR3 protein is CASSSSRGIDGYTF. As DNA, the CDR3 is TGTGCCAGCAGCTCCTCGAGGGGGATTGATGGCTACACCTTC.

The chain's CDR3 is CASSFGNSGNTIYF. The CDR3 DNA is TGTGCCAGCAGCTTCGGGAACTCTGGAAACACCATATATTTT. The chain joins TRBV7-9 to TRBJ1-3; D gene ambiguous. Germline values: CDR1 SEHNR, CDR2 FQNEAQ (reference sequence). V lost 3 bases and J 0 bases, leaving 6 bases between the germline ends. This CDR3 spans 14 amino acids.

This chain connects TRBV7-2 to TRBJ1-6; possible D gene TRBD1, 5 bases. The CDR3 has 18 amino acids. V was pared by 4 bases and J by 0 bases, with 16 bases between. CDR1 is SGHTA, CDR2 FQGNSA, per germline. CDR3 bases: TGTGCCAGCAGCTACTCGGGACTCTCAAGCTCCTATAATTCACCCCTCCACTTT. As protein: CASSYSGLSSSYNSPLHF.

The V gene is TRBV18, the J gene TRBJ2-1; D is perhaps TRBD2 (7 bases). The CDR3 consists of 18 residues. Germline V gene data show CDR1 as KGHSH and CDR2 as LQKENI. V lost 2 bases to trimming and J lost 0 bases, with 17 bases between them. In DNA, the CDR3 is TGTGCCAGCTCACCAGCTCCGGCGGGGGCTAGCTCCTACAATGAGCAGTTCTTC. Residues: CASSPAPAGASSYNEQFF.

The genes are TRBV7-2 and TRBJ2-7; no reliable D call. Trimming took 3 bases from V and 5 from J, leaving 17 bases between them. Germline V lookup: CDR1 SGHTA, CDR2 FQGNSA. CDR3 length equals 15 residues. CDR3 loop: CASSFLPTPWDEQYF. In nucleotides, the CDR3 is TGTGCCAGCAGCTTTCTCCCGACTCCTTGGGACGAGCAGTACTTC.

Only one count was recorded for this clone. The rearrangement uses TRBV29-1 and TRBJ1-2; TRBD1 might be the D (6 bases). The CDR3 consists of 15 residues. V was trimmed by 5 bases and J by 4 bases, leaving 20 bases between them. CDR1 is SQVTM, CDR2 ANQGSEA, per germline. The CDR3 coding sequence is TGCAGCGTTCAAACCCGACAGGAGCCTCTCTATGGCTACACCTTC. As protein: CSVQTRQEPLYGYTF.

This clone came up a few times. This chain connects TRBV6-1 to TRBJ1-2, with a tentative D call TRBD1 (6 bases). Germline values: CDR1 MNHNS, CDR2 SASEGT. The CDR3 is 13 residues long. V was trimmed by 5 bases and J by 2 bases, leaving 9 bases between them. The CDR3 spells CASSQGLNYGYTF. In DNA, the CDR3 is TGTGCCAGCAGTCAGGGGCTGAACTATGGCTACACCTTC.

The J gene is TRBJ2-1, the V gene TRBV4-1; 13 positions match TRBD2. In germline, CDR1 is MGHRA, CDR2 YSYEKL. The CDR3 is made up of 18 amino acids. J was trimmed by 7 bases and V by 0 bases; bases with no gene match: 9. The CDR3 DNA follows: TGCGCCAGCAGCCAAGATGGTCGGACTAGCGGGAGAGCGAATGAGCAGTTCTTC. Translation gives CASSQDGRTSGRANEQFF.

This clone was seen once. This chain links TRBV19 with TRBJ2-1; 8 bases agree with TRBD2. V lost 8 bases and J lost 2; bases outside the gene matches: 8. The CDR3 runs 15 residues. Germline lookup yields CDR1 LNHDA and CDR2 SQIVND (reference sequence). CDR3 DNA sequence: TGTGCCAGTGGAGTTGGCGGGGGGCCCTACAATGAGCAGTTCTTC. This sequence encodes CASGVGGGPYNEQFF.

J is TRBJ2-5 and V is TRBV10-3; possibly TRBD2 for D (6 bases). Trimming took off 4 bases at V and 4 bases at J, with 13 bases between the two ends. Germline V CDR1 and CDR2: ENHRY, SYGVKD. The CDR3 is 14 amino acids. Written as DNA, the CDR3 is TGTGCCATCAGTGTCCGGGGAGGCGGAGAGACCCAGTACTTC. Translation: CAISVRGGGETQYF.

The J gene is TRBJ2-2, the V gene TRBV7-2; 7 bases agree with TRBD2. The length of the CDR3 is 15 residues. With 2 bases clipped from V and 8 bases from J, the junction kept 8 bases outside the gene matches. Germline CDR1 reads SGHTA; CDR2 reads FQGNSA. The CDR3 region is CASSLMGGAPGELFF. In nucleotides, the CDR3 is TGTGCCAGCAGCTTAATGGGAGGGGCCCCGGGGGAGCTGTTTTTT. Complete variable domain (other parts from reference TRBV7-2 and TRBJ2-2): GAGVSQSPSNKVTEKGKDVELRCDPISGHTALYWYRQSLGQGLEFLIYFQGNSAPDKSGLPSDRFSAERTGGSVSTLTIQRTQQEDSAVYLCASSLMGGAPGELFFGEGSRLTVL.